Below are 19 T cell receptor beta chains sequenced from a single sample in a study of a mutant IDH1 vaccine in newly diagnosed glioma (dated by TCRdb to about 2021). These TCRs' antigens remain unknown. Receptor amplification or capture employed the immunoSEQ multiplex PCR assay. Held by TCRdb, this immuneACCESS table contains in-frame sequences only and omits some clones. Under half of the omission traces to an unresolved V gene where checked; the cause of the rest is unknown. The sample table contains 57,000 or so clones; only one count was recorded for under 85% of them. 3% to 4.5% of the sample comes from the top ten. The intended sense of this specimen's time point label: week 11, during vaccination. A 20-mer mutant IDH1 peptide at 300 micrograms in Montanide made up each vaccine dose, which was injected subcutaneously together with topical imiquimod. Here the sequenced sample was PBMCs, taken from a glioma patient whose treatment included an IDH1 peptide vaccine. The receptors stem from a man between 25 and 39 years old with glioma.

This chain uses TRBV5-4 with TRBJ2-1, with TRBD2 identical over 11 bases. V was pared by 6 bases and J by 7 bases, with 12 bases of the junction left unmatched. The CDR3 contains 16 residues. The germline V gene has CDR1 SGHNT and CDR2 YYREEE (reference sequence). This chain's CDR3 is CASNQAWASGGNEQFF. The CDR3, as DNA: TGTGCCAGCAACCAAGCTTGGGCTAGCGGGGGGAATGAGCAGTTCTTC.

The rearrangement links TRBV5-1 to TRBJ2-1; D not certain. The V end lost 0 bases, the J end lost 6 bases, and 7 bases lay between the germline ends. This CDR3 is built from 13 residues. Germline loops: CDR1 SGHRS, CDR2 YFSETQ. This CDR3 is CASSLAPANEQFF. In DNA form, the CDR3 reads TGCGCCAGCAGCTTGGCCCCCGCCAATGAGCAGTTCTTC.

The V gene is TRBV9, the J gene TRBJ1-3, with D unresolved. V was pared by 4 bases and J by 0 bases, with 8 bases between. Germline-derived CDR1 and CDR2 are SGDLS and YYNGEE. This CDR3 has 14 residues. The CDR3 nucleotides read TGTGCCAGCAGCCCCCAATCCTCTGGAAACACCATATATTTT. Encoded protein: CASSPQSSGNTIYF.

This chain joins TRBV2 and TRBJ1-4, with D tentatively TRBD1 (6 bases). Germline V gene data show CDR1 as SNHLY and CDR2 as FYNNEI. Trimming took off 5 bases at V and 0 bases at J, with 16 bases between the two ends. This CDR3 has 17 residues. As DNA, the CDR3 is TGTGCCAGCAGTCATCCAGGGGACTCCGCAACTAATGAAAAACTGTTTTTT. Amino acids: CASSHPGDSATNEKLFF.

The chain links TRBV29-1 to TRBJ1-2; D is perhaps TRBD1 (6 bases). CDR1 is SQVTM, CDR2 ANQGSEA, per germline. V lost 2 bases and J 4 bases, leaving 20 bases between the germline ends. CDR3 size: 16 residues. The DNA for the CDR3 is TGCAGCGTTGAACCCTTCCCCGGACAGCTCCTCTATGGCTACACCTTC. This sequence encodes CSVEPFPGQLLYGYTF. The full variable domain, in which reference TRBV29-1 and TRBJ1-2 provide the parts outside the CDR3, is SAVISQKPSRDICQRGTSLTIQCQVDSQVTMMFWYRQQPGQSLTLIATANQGSEATYESGFVIDKFPISRPNLTFSTLTVSNMSPEDSSIYLCSVEPFPGQLLYGYTFGSGTRLTVV.

The J gene is TRBJ1-2, the V gene TRBV20-1; D remains ambiguous. The CDR3 has 11 amino acids. The germline CDR1 and CDR2 sequences are DFQATT and SNEGSKA (reference sequence). V lost 6 bases, J lost 1 base, and 6 bases lay in between. CDR3: CSAPVNYGYTF. CDR3 in DNA: TGCAGTGCCCCAGTTAACTATGGCTACACCTTC.

The chain recombines TRBV6-5 with TRBJ2-7; no clear D. The CDR3 contains 16 residues. CDR1 and CDR2 (germline): MNHEY, SVGAGI. Trimming shortened V by 0 bases and J by 0 bases, and 12 bases separated the two germline ends. This CDR3 is CASSYSARRSSYEQYF. Written as DNA, the CDR3 is TGTGCCAGCAGTTACTCCGCGAGACGGAGCTCCTACGAGCAGTACTTC.

V gene TRBV7-8 combines with J gene TRBJ1-2, with D hard to call. The CDR3 length is 11 residues. The ends were cut back, 1 base at V and 8 bases at J, with 5 bases in the middle. CDR1 is SGHVS, CDR2 FQNEAQ, per germline. CDR3 amino acids: CASSLGGGYTF. The CDR3 DNA follows: TGTGCCAGCAGCTTAGGGGGAGGCTACACCTTC. The full variable domain, rest sourced from reference TRBV7-8 and TRBJ1-2, is GAGVSQSPRYKVAKRGQDVALRCDPISGHVSLFWYQQALGQGPEFLTYFQNEAQLDKSGLPSDRFFAERPEGSVSTLKIQRTQQEDSAVYLCASSLGGGYTFGSGTRLTVV.

The rearrangement uses TRBV5-1 and TRBJ1-1; D possibly corresponds to TRBD1 (6 bases). The V end lost 0 bases, the J end lost 1 base, and 13 bases lay between the germline ends. This CDR3 contains 16 residues. CDR1 and CDR2 (germline): SGHRS, YFSETQ. The CDR3 protein is CASSLGRPTGNTEAFF. The CDR3 bases are TGCGCCAGCAGCTTGGGCCGCCCGACAGGGAACACTGAAGCTTTCTTT.

The V and J genes are TRBV5-1 and TRBJ2-3; D tentatively fits TRBD1 or TRBD2 (6 bases each). Trimming shortened V by 1 base and J by 5 bases, and 14 bases separated the two germline ends. The V gene's germline CDR1 is SGHRS and CDR2 YFSETQ. The CDR3 sequence is 15 residues long. CDR3 bases: TGCGCCAGCAGCTTGAAAAGGGGGGAAATAGATACGCAGTATTTT. This encodes CASSLKRGEIDTQYF. Supplemented by reference TRBV5-1 and TRBJ2-3, the full variable domain reads KAGVTQTPRYLIKTRGQQVTLSCSPISGHRSVSWYQQTPGQGLQFLFEYFSETQRNKGNFPGRFSGRQFSNSRSEMNVSTLELGDSALYLCASSLKRGEIDTQYFGPGTRLTVL.

The rearrangement uses TRBV7-9 and TRBJ1-5; D call uncertain. Deletions cut 5 bases from V and 0 bases from J, with 5 bases between. CDR3 size: 13 residues. Germline V gene data show CDR1 as SEHNR and CDR2 as FQNEAQ (reference sequence). The CDR3 bases are TGTGCCAGCAGCGACAATAGCAATCAGCCCCAGCATTTT. Translating gives CASSDNSNQPQHF.

The J gene is TRBJ2-7, the V gene TRBV9; D might be TRBD1 or TRBD2, each matching 5 bases. The germline V and J ends were trimmed by 4 bases and 2 bases, with 13 bases remaining between them. Germline V gives CDR1 SGDLS, CDR2 YYNGEE. The CDR3 has 14 residues. The CDR3 DNA follows: TGTGCCAGCAGCCCCCGAGGGGTTACCTACGAGCAGTACTTC. Its translation: CASSPRGVTYEQYF.

The CDR3 spells CASGFPPGLGFYNSPLHF. In nucleotides, the CDR3 is TGTGCTAGTGGTTTCCCCCCTGGGCTGGGGTTCTATAATTCACCCCTCCACTTT. This chain links TRBV12-5 with TRBJ1-6; no firm D call. There are 18 residues in the CDR3. Trimming removed 3 bases at V and 3 bases at J, with 18 bases between. Germline CDR1 reads LGHNT; CDR2 reads FRNRAP.

There are a few counts of this clone. The rearrangement uses TRBV6-1 and TRBJ1-1, with unresolved D. CDR3 length: 11 amino acids. Germline CDR1 MNHNS, CDR2 SASEGT. Trimming removed 7 bases from V and 0 bases from J, with 3 bases in between. The CDR3 region is CASTMNTEAFF. CDR3 nucleotides: TGTGCCAGCACCATGAACACTGAAGCTTTCTTT.

V gene TRBV6-6 combines with J gene TRBJ1-3; D perhaps matches TRBD1 (6 bases). Trimming took 0 bases from V and 0 from J, leaving 9 bases between them. Germline V lookup: CDR1 MNHNY, CDR2 SVGAGI (reference sequence). This CDR3 has 16 amino acids. The CDR3: CASSYSTGYSGNTIYF. CDR3 DNA sequence: TGTGCCAGCAGTTACTCGACAGGCTACTCTGGAAACACCATATATTTT.

The chain links TRBV28 to TRBJ1-2; 7 bases align to TRBD1. CDR1 is MDHEN and CDR2 is SYDVKM in the germline V gene. This CDR3 has 13 residues. Unmatched junction bases numbered 2, after V lost 2 bases and J lost 5 bases. The CDR3 DNA follows: TGTGCCAGCAGTTTAGACAGGGAGTATGGCTACACCTTC. Amino acids: CASSLDREYGYTF.

CDR3 sequence: CASSATPGTATGELFF. In DNA, the CDR3 is TGTGCCAGCAGTGCAACCCCCGGGACAGCGACCGGGGAGCTGTTTTTT. The chain couples TRBV6-1 to TRBJ2-2; TRBD1 matches at 7 bases. This CDR3 comprises 16 residues. Germline assignment: CDR1 MNHNS and CDR2 SASEGT. Germline trimming cut 4 bases from V and 5 bases from J; bases unmatched to any gene: 10.

The chain employs TRBV6-6 and TRBJ2-7; 8 nucleotides align to TRBD1. Looked up from germline, CDR1 is MNHNY and CDR2 is SVGAGI (reference sequence). V shed 7 bases and J 0 bases; nucleotides not matched to a gene: 5. The CDR3 sequence is 14 residues long. The CDR3 protein is CASTRTGRSYEQYF. In DNA form, the CDR3 reads TGTGCCAGCACCCGGACAGGGCGCTCCTACGAGCAGTACTTC.

The J gene is TRBJ2-3, the V gene TRBV11-2; D uncertain. CDR1 is SGHAT and CDR2 is FQNNGV in the germline V gene. CDR3 length: 12 residues. V lost 2 bases, J lost 2 bases, and 2 bases lay in between. CDR3 sequence: CASSLITDTQYF. The CDR3 coding sequence is TGTGCCAGCAGCTTAATCACAGATACGCAGTATTTT.